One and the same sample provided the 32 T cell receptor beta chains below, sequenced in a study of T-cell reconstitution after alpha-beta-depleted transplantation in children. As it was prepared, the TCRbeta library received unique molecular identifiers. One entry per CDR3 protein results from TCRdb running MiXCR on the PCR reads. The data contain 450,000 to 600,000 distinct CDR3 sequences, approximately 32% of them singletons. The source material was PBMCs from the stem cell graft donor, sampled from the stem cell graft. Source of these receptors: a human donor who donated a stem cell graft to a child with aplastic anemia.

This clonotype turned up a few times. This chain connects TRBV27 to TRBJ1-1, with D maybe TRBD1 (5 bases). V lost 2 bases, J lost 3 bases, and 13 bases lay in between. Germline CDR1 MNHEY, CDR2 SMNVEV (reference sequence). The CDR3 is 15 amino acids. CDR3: CASSLVEGSYTEAFF. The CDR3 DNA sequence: TGTGCCAGCAGTTTAGTCGAGGGGAGCTACACTGAAGCTTTCTTT.

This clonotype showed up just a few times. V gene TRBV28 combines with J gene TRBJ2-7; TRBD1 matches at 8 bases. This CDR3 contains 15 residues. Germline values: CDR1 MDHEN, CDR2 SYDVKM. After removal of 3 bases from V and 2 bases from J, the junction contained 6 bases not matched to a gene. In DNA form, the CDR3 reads TGTGCCAGCAGTTTCCAGGGGGCAGCACCCTACGAGCAGTACGTC. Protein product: CASSFQGAAPYEQYV.

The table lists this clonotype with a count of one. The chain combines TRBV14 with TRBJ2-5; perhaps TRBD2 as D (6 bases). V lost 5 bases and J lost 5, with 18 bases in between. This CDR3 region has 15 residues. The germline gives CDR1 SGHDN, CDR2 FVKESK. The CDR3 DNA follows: TGTGCCAGCAGCGTAGAAGTCGGGAGACTTGAGACCCAGTACTTC. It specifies CASSVEVGRLETQYF.

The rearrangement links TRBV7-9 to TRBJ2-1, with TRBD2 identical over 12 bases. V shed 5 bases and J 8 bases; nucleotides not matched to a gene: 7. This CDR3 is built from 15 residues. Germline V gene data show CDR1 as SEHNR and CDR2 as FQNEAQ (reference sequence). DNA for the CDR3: TGTGCCAGCAGCCCCGGACTAGCGGGAACCGATGAGCAGTTCTTC. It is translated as CASSPGLAGTDEQFF.

CDR3 nucleotide sequence: TGTGCCAGCAGTTACTCGAACAGAATGAACACTGAAGCTTTCTTT. Translated, it gives CASSYSNRMNTEAFF. The chain combines TRBV6-5 with TRBJ1-1; no firm D call. V lost 0 bases to trimming and J lost 0 bases, with 8 bases between them. The CDR3 loop spans 15 amino acids. Germline V CDR1 and CDR2: MNHEY, SVGAGI.

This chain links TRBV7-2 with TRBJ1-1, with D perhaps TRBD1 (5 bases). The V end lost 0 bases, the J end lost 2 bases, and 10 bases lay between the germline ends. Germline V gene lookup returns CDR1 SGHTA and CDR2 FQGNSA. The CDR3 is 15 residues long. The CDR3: CASSLAPGPNTEAFF. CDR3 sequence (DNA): TGTGCCAGCAGCTTAGCACCAGGGCCAAACACTGAAGCTTTCTTT. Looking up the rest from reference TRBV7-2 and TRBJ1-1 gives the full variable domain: GAGVSQSPSNKVTEKGKDVELRCDPISGHTALYWYRQSLGQGLEFLIYFQGNSAPDKSGLPSDRFSAERTGGSVSTLTIQRTQQEDSAVYLCASSLAPGPNTEAFFGQGTRLTVV.

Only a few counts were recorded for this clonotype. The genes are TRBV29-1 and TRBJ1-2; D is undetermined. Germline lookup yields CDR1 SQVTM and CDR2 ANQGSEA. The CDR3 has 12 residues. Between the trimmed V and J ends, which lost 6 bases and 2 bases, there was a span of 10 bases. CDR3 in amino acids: CSVSQRNYGYTF. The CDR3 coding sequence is TGCAGCGTCTCACAGAGGAACTATGGCTACACCTTC. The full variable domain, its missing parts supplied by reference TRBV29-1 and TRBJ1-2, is SAVISQKPSRDICQRGTSLTIQCQVDSQVTMMFWYRQQPGQSLTLIATANQGSEATYESGFVIDKFPISRPNLTFSTLTVSNMSPEDSSIYLCSVSQRNYGYTFGSGTRLTVV.

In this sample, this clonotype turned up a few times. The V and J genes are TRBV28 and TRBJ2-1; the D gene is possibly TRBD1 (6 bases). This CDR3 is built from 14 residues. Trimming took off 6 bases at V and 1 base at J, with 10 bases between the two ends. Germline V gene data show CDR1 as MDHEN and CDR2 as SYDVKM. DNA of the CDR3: TGTGCCAGCAGCAGGGACATGTCCTACAATGAGCAGTTCTTC. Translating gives CASSRDMSYNEQFF.

CDR3 protein: CSVEPGQGRKETQYF. In DNA, the CDR3 is TGCAGCGTTGAACCCGGACAGGGTCGGAAAGAGACCCAGTACTTC. The chain is built from TRBV29-1 and TRBJ2-5, with 8 bases that match TRBD1. The CDR3 loop spans 15 amino acids. Germline-derived CDR1 and CDR2 are SQVTM and ANQGSEA. The V and J ends lost 2 bases and 3 bases, in that order; junction bases with no gene match: 8.

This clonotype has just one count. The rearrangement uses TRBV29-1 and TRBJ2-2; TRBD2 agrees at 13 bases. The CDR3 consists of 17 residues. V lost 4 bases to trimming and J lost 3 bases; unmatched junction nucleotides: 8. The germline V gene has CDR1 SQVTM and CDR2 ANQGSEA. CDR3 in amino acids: CSVVGLAGVPDTGELFF. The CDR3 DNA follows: TGCAGCGTTGTTGGACTAGCGGGAGTCCCCGACACCGGGGAGCTGTTTTTT.

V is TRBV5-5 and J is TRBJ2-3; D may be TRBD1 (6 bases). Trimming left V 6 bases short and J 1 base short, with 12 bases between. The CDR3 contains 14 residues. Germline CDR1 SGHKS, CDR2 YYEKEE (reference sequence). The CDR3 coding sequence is TGTGCCAGCAACTTTTGGACAGGCACAGATACGCAGTATTTT. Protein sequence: CASNFWTGTDTQYF.

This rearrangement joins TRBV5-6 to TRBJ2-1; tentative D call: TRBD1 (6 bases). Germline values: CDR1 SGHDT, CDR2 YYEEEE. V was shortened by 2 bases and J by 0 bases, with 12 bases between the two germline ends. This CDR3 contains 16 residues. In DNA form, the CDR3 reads TGTGCCAGCAGCTTTTGGCAGGGGTCCTCCTACAATGAGCAGTTCTTC. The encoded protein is CASSFWQGSSYNEQFF.

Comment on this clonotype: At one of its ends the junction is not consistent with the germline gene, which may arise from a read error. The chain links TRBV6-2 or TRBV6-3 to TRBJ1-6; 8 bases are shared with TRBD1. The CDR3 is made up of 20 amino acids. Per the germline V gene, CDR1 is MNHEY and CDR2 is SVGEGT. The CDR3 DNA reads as TGTGCCAGCAGCTACTTGGACAGGGAAGCTGTATGGACCTATAATTCACCCCTCCACTTT. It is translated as CASSYLDREAVWTYNSPLHF.

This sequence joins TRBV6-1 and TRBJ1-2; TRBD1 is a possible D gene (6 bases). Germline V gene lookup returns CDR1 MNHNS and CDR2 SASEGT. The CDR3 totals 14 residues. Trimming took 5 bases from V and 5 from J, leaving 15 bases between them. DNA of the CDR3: TGTGCCAGCAGTCCACAGGGTAGTGGGTATGGCTACACCTTC. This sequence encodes CASSPQGSGYGYTF.

The CDR3 loop is CASSPLEGPYEQFF. In DNA form, the CDR3 reads TGTGCCAGCAGCCCTTTGGAAGGGCCGTATGAGCAGTTCTTC. V gene TRBV7-9 combines with J gene TRBJ2-1; no clear D gene. The CDR3 consists of 14 residues. Germline assignment: CDR1 SEHNR and CDR2 FQNEAQ (reference sequence). V was trimmed by 5 bases and J by 8 bases, leaving 16 bases between them.

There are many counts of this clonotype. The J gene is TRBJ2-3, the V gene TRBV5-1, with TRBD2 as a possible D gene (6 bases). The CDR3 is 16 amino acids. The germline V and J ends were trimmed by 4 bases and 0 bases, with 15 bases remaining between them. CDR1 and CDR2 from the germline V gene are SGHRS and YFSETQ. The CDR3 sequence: CASSPEGRTSTDTQYF. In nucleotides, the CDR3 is TGCGCCAGCAGCCCGGAGGGACGGACTAGCACAGATACGCAGTATTTT.

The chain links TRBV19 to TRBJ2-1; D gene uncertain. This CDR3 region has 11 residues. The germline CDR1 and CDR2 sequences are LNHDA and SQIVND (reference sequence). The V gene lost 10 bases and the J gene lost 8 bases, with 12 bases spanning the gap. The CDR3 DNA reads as TGTGCCACCCAGGATCGAGATGAGCAGTTCTTC. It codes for CATQDRDEQFF.

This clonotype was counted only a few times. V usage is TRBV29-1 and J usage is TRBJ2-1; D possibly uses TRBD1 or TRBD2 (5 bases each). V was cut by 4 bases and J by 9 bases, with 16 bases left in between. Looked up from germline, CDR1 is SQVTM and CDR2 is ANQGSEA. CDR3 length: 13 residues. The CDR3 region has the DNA TGCAGCGTTGCCGGGGCCCCCCCGGGTGAGCAGTTCTTC. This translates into CSVAGAPPGEQFF.

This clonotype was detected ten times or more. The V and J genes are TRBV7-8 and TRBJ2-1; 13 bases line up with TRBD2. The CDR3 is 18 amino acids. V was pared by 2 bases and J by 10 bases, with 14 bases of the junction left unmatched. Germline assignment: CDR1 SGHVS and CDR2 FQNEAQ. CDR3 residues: CASSLPGLAGSGSREQFF. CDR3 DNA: TGTGCCAGCAGCTTACCGGGACTAGCGGGATCAGGGTCTAGGGAGCAGTTCTTC. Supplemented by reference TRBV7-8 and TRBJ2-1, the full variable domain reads GAGVSQSPRYKVAKRGQDVALRCDPISGHVSLFWYQQALGQGPEFLTYFQNEAQLDKSGLPSDRFFAERPEGSVSTLKIQRTQQEDSAVYLCASSLPGLAGSGSREQFFGPGTRLTVL.

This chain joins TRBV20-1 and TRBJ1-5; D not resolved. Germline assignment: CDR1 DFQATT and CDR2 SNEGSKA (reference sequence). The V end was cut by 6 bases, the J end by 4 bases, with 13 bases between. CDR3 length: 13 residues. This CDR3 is CSALAGVNQPQHF. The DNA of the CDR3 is TGCAGTGCGCTAGCAGGTGTTAATCAGCCCCAGCATTTT.

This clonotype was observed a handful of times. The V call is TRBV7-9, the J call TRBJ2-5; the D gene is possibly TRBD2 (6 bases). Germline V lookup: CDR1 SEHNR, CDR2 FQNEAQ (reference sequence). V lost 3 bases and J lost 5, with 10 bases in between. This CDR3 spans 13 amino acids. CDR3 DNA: TGTGCCAGCAGCTTGCCGGGGGTCGAGACCCAGTACTTC. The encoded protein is CASSLPGVETQYF.

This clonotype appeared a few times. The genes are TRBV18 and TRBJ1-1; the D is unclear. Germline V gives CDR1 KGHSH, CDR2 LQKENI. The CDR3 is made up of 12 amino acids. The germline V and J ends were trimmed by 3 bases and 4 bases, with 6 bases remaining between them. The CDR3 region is CASSPSPTEAFF. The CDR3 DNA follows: TGTGCCAGCTCACCCTCTCCCACTGAAGCTTTCTTT.

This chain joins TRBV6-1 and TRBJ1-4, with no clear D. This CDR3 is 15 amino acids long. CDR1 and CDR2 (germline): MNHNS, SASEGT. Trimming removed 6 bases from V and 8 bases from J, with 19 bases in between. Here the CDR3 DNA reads TGTGCCAGCAGAACCCCCGAGTTAATGAAAGAAAAACTGTTTTTT. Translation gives CASRTPELMKEKLFF.

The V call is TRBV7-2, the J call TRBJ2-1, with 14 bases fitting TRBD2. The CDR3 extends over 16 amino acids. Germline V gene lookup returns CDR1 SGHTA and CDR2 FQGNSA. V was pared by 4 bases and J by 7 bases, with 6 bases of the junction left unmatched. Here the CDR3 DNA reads TGTGCCAGCAGCTACCTGGGACTAGCGGGAGCGAATGAGCAGTTCTTC. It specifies CASSYLGLAGANEQFF.

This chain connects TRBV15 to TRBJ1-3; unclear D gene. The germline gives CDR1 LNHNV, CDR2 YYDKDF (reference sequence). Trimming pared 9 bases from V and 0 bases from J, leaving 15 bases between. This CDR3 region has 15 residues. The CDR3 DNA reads TGTGCCACAACTCCGGCGGCCATCTCTGGAAACACCATATATTTT. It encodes CATTPAAISGNTIYF.

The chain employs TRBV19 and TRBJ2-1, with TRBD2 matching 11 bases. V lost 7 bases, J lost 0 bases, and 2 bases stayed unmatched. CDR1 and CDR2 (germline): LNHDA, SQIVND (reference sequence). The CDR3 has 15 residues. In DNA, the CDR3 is TGTGCCAGTACGGGACTAGCGGCCTCCTACAATGAGCAGTTCTTC. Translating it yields CASTGLAASYNEQFF.

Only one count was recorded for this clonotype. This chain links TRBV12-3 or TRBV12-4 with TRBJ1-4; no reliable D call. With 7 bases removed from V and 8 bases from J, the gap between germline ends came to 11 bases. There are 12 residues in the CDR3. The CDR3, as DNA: TGTGCCAGCAATCTTTCGGGGGAAAAACTGTTTTTT. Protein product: CASNLSGEKLFF.

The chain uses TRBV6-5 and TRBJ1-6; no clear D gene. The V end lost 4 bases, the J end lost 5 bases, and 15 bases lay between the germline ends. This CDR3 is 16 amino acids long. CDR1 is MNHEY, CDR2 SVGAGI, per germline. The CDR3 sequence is CASSLAALEDNSPLHF. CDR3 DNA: TGTGCCAGCAGTTTGGCGGCGCTAGAGGATAATTCACCCCTCCACTTT.

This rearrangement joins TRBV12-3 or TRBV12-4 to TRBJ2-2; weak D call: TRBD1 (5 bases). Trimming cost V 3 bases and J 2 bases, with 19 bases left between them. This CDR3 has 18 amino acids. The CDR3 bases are TGTGCCAGCAGTTTTGTTCCTCGTAGGACACCTAACACCGGGGAGCTGTTTTTT. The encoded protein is CASSFVPRRTPNTGELFF.

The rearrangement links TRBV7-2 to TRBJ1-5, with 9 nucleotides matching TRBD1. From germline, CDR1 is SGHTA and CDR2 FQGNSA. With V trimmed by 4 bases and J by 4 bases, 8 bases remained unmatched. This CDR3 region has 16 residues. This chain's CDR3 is CASSSRDRVLNQPQHF. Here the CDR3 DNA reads TGTGCCAGCAGCTCCCGGGACAGGGTTTTGAATCAGCCCCAGCATTTT.

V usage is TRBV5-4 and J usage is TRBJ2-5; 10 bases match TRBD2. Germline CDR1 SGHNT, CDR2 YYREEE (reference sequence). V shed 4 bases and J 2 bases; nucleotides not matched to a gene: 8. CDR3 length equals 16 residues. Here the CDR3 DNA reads TGTGCCAGCAGCAGTGAAGCGGGAGGGCCACAAGAGACCCAGTACTTC. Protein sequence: CASSSEAGGPQETQYF.

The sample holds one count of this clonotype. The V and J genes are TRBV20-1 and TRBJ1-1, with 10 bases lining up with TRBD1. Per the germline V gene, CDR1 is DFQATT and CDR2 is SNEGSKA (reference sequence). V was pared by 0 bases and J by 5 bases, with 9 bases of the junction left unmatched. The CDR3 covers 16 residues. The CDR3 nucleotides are TGCAGTGCTAGAGACGGGACAGGGGCTCATGGTACTGAAGCTTTCTTT. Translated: CSARDGTGAHGTEAFF.